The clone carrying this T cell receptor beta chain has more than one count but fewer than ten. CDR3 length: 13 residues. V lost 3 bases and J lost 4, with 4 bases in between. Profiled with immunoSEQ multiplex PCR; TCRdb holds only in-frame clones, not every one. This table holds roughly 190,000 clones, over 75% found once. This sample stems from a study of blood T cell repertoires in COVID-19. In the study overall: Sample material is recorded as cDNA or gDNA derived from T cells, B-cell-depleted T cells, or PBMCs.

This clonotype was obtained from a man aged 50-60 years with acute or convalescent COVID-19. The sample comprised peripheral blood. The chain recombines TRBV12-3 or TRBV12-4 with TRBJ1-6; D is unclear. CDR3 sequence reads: CASSFGYNSPLHF. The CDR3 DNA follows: TGTGCCAGCAGTTTCGGTTATAATTCACCCCTCCACTTT.